The 22 T cell receptor beta chains below all came from one sample that was sequenced in a study of cytomegalovirus exposure and HLA in healthy donors (dated by TCRdb to 2016 to 2017). Library construction relied on the immunoSEQ multiplex PCR assay. A mixture of 60 forward primers for TCR Vbeta segments and 13 reverse primers for TCR Jbeta segments was used in the multiplex PCR. TCRdb carries this immuneACCESS record with in-frame sequences only. Its versions omit some clonotypes, under half of them owing to an unresolved V gene in the studies checked, with the rest unexplained. The sample profile shows about 110,000 clones; more than 60% of them were found once. 3.5% to 4% of the sample is taken by the ten largest. The sample taken for sequencing was PBMCs. Source of these receptors: a man aged 60 to 75 in good health and CMV-seronegative.

J is TRBJ2-3 and V is TRBV9; 10 bases agree with TRBD2. Germline CDR1 SGDLS, CDR2 YYNGEE. The CDR3 is 18 amino acids. With V trimmed by 0 bases and J by 4 bases, 11 bases remained unmatched. In nucleotides, the CDR3 is TGTGCCAGCAGCGTAGCGGATATTAGCGGGGGGCGGGCAGATACGCAGTATTTT. It translates to CASSVADISGGRADTQYF. The whole variable domain, remainder taken from reference TRBV9 and TRBJ2-3, is DSGVTQTPKHLITATGQRVTLRCSPRSGDLSVYWYQQSLDQGLQFLIQYYNGEERAKGNILERFSAQQFPDLHSELNLSSLELGDSALYFCASSVADISGGRADTQYFGPGTRLTVL.

The chain is built from TRBV4-2 and TRBJ1-2; tentative D call: TRBD1 (5 bases). Trimming pared 5 bases from V and 0 bases from J, leaving 16 bases between. The CDR3 is made up of 16 amino acids. CDR1 is LGHNA, CDR2 YNFKEQ, per germline. The DNA for the CDR3 is TGTGCCAGCAGCAAAAGACAGCTTCAAGCTAACTATGGCTACACCTTC. It translates to CASSKRQLQANYGYTF.

V and J are TRBV6-5 and TRBJ1-1; TRBD1 agrees at 8 bases. J lost 1 base, V lost 1 base, and 2 bases had no gene match. The CDR3 spans 15 residues. Germline CDR1 and CDR2: MNHEY and SVGAGI. The CDR3, as DNA: TGTGCCAGCAGTTACTGGGGGACAGGGAACACTGAAGCTTTCTTT. This translates into CASSYWGTGNTEAFF.

This chain connects TRBV7-8 to TRBJ1-1; unclear D gene. This CDR3 contains 15 residues. V lost 2 bases, J lost 1 base, and 11 bases lay in between. Germline lookup yields CDR1 SGHVS and CDR2 FQNEAQ. The CDR3 region is CASSLTALENTEAFF. The DNA for the CDR3 is TGTGCCAGCAGCTTAACAGCCCTCGAGAACACTGAAGCTTTCTTT. The complete variable domain, with remaining parts taken from reference TRBV7-8 and TRBJ1-1, reads GAGVSQSPRYKVAKRGQDVALRCDPISGHVSLFWYQQALGQGPEFLTYFQNEAQLDKSGLPSDRFFAERPEGSVSTLKIQRTQQEDSAVYLCASSLTALENTEAFFGQGTRLTVV.

V gene TRBV10-3 combines with J gene TRBJ1-2; 7 bases are shared with TRBD1. Germline V gives CDR1 ENHRY, CDR2 SYGVKD. This CDR3 comprises 15 residues. J gave up 0 bases and V 3 bases, and 4 bases lay outside the gene matches. As DNA, the CDR3 is TGTGCCATCAGTGACGACAGGGAAGCTAACTATGGCTACACCTTC. Translated, it gives CAISDDREANYGYTF.

The chain links TRBV5-1 to TRBJ1-3, with TRBD1 identical over 9 bases. Germline V CDR1 and CDR2: SGHRS, YFSETQ. Unmatched junction bases numbered 3, after V lost 1 base and J lost 1 base. The CDR3 is made up of 16 amino acids. The CDR3 sequence: CASSLTGGDSGNTIYF. For the CDR3, the DNA is TGCGCCAGCAGCTTGACAGGGGGCGATTCTGGAAACACCATATATTTT.

The chain is built from TRBV10-3 and TRBJ1-6; D gene uncertain. The CDR3 loop spans 16 amino acids. The V gene lost 3 bases and the J gene lost 0 bases, with 9 bases spanning the gap. CDR1 ENHRY and CDR2 SYGVKD come from the germline V gene. The CDR3 reads CAISEGSGSYNSPLHF. CDR3 DNA: TGTGCCATCAGTGAAGGATCAGGCTCCTATAATTCACCCCTCCACTTT.

The chain has TRBV5-1 and TRBJ1-2; D ambiguous. The CDR3 has 12 residues. Looked up from germline, CDR1 is SGHRS and CDR2 is YFSETQ. Trimming shortened V by 3 bases and J by 8 bases, and 11 bases separated the two germline ends. The CDR3 loop is CASSSPGVGYTF. The CDR3 nucleotides read TGCGCCAGCAGCTCCCCCGGGGTCGGCTACACCTTC.

The CDR3 here is CASSQPGTATQETQYF. As DNA, the CDR3 is TGTGCCAGCAGCCAGCCAGGGACAGCAACACAAGAGACCCAGTACTTC. V usage is TRBV11-1 and J usage is TRBJ2-5; 7 bases are shared with TRBD1. Looked up from germline, CDR1 is SGHAT and CDR2 is FQDESV (reference sequence). This CDR3 contains 16 residues. V shed 5 bases and J 2 bases; nucleotides not matched to a gene: 11. Drawing the rest from reference TRBV11-1 and TRBJ2-5, the complete variable domain is EAEVAQSPRYKITEKSQAVAFWCDPISGHATLYWYRQILGQGPELLVQFQDESVVDDSQLPKDRFSAERLKGVDSTLKIQPAELGDSAMYLCASSQPGTATQETQYFGPGTRLLVL.

The chain combines TRBV7-2 with TRBJ2-5; 9 nucleotides match TRBD1. This CDR3 contains 15 residues. The J segment lost 4 bases and the V segment lost 5 bases, leaving 8 bases of the junction unmatched. Germline V gene sequence: CDR1 SGHTA, CDR2 FQGNSA. DNA for the CDR3: TGTGCCAGCAGCCAGGGGGGGACAGGGCTAGAGACCCAGTACTTC. Its translation: CASSQGGTGLETQYF.

This clone was observed a handful of times. The chain carries TRBV4-3 and TRBJ2-5, with TRBD1 matching 8 bases. CDR1 is LGHNA and CDR2 is YSLEER in the germline V gene. CDR3 length equals 15 residues. V was pared by 0 bases and J by 2 bases, with 2 bases of the junction left unmatched. The CDR3 nucleotides are TGCGCCAGCAGCCAAGATGGGACAGGACAAGAGACCCAGTACTTC. Its protein is CASSQDGTGQETQYF.

This clone was detected only a few times. The V call is TRBV27, the J call TRBJ1-2, with D possibly matching TRBD1 (5 bases). The CDR3 totals 15 residues. In germline, CDR1 is MNHEY, CDR2 SMNVEV (reference sequence). Trimming pared 6 bases from V and 4 bases from J, leaving 18 bases between. CDR3 in amino acids: CASSPLTVSSYGYTF. CDR3 coding DNA: TGTGCCAGCAGCCCCTTGACAGTAAGCAGCTATGGCTACACCTTC.

This chain joins TRBV7-9 and TRBJ2-1; D gene ambiguous. Trimming took 4 bases from V and 0 from J, leaving 7 bases between them. Germline assignment: CDR1 SEHNR and CDR2 FQNEAQ (reference sequence). This CDR3 has 14 residues. CDR3 coding DNA: TGTGCCAGCAGCTCGTCCTTCTCCTACAATGAGCAGTTCTTC. This codes for CASSSSFSYNEQFF. Full variable domain (missing parts from reference TRBV7-9 and TRBJ2-1): DTGVSQNPRHKITKRGQNVTFRCDPISEHNRLYWYRQTLGQGPEFLTYFQNEAQLEKSRLLSDRFSAERPKGSFSTLEIQRTEQGDSAMYLCASSSSFSYNEQFFGPGTRLTVL.

CDR3 coding DNA: TGTGCCAGCAGCGTAGGGCTTTTGTTGGAGAATTCACCCCTCCACTTT. It specifies CASSVGLLLENSPLHF. V and J are TRBV9 and TRBJ1-6; D is unclear. V lost 0 bases and J 7 bases, leaving 14 bases between the germline ends. The CDR3 loop spans 16 amino acids. Looked up from germline, CDR1 is SGDLS and CDR2 is YYNGEE.

This chain links TRBV6-1 with TRBJ2-7; D unresolved. CDR3 length: 13 residues. Deletions cut 1 base from V and 6 bases from J, with 10 bases between. Germline V gene data show CDR1 as MNHNS and CDR2 as SASEGT. CDR3 sequence reads: CASSEVVRSEQYV. The CDR3 DNA follows: TGTGCCAGCAGTGAAGTTGTGCGGAGCGAGCAGTACGTC.

V usage is TRBV27 and J usage is TRBJ1-4; a possible D gene is TRBD1 (5 bases). This CDR3 has 13 residues. CDR1 and CDR2 (germline): MNHEY, SMNVEV (reference sequence). V lost 3 bases, J lost 14 bases, and 16 bases lay in between. This CDR3 is CASSFRVSAPLFF. The CDR3 nucleotides read TGTGCCAGCAGTTTCAGGGTTTCAGCGCCCCTGTTTTTT.

The chain uses TRBV21-1 and TRBJ1-4; the listed D gene, TRBD1, was not tested against the DNA. TRBV21-1 counts as a pseudogene. This CDR3 region has 17 residues. CDR3 in amino acids: CASGGQGATKANEKLFF. Here the CDR3 DNA reads TGTGCCAGCGGCGGACAGGGGGCAACGAAGGCTAATGAAAAACTGTTTTTT.

The chain has TRBV11-2 and TRBJ2-1, with D perhaps TRBD1 (5 bases). CDR1 and CDR2 from the germline V gene are SGHAT and FQNNGV. Trimming removed 0 bases at V and 2 bases at J, with 5 bases between. CDR3 length: 14 amino acids. This chain's CDR3 is CASSLDRAYNEQFF. CDR3 bases: TGTGCCAGCAGCTTAGACAGGGCCTACAATGAGCAGTTCTTC.

The gene calls are TRBV11-2 and TRBJ2-2; TRBD1 aligns across 9 bases. V was pared by 5 bases and J by 8 bases, with 6 bases of the junction left unmatched. CDR3 length: 14 amino acids. Germline V gene sequence: CDR1 SGHAT, CDR2 FQNNGV. The CDR3 is CASSPPGQGGELFF. The CDR3 DNA reads as TGTGCCAGCAGCCCACCTGGACAGGGGGGGGAGCTGTTTTTT. Complete variable domain (other parts from reference TRBV11-2 and TRBJ2-2): EAGVAQSPRYKIIEKRQSVAFWCNPISGHATLYWYQQILGQGPKLLIQFQNNGVVDDSQLPKDRFSAERLKGVDSTLKIQPAKLEDSAVYLCASSPPGQGGELFFGEGSRLTVL.

The chain couples TRBV7-9 to TRBJ2-3; 8 positions agree with TRBD1. V lost 5 bases, J lost 2 bases, and 6 bases stayed unmatched. In germline, CDR1 is SEHNR, CDR2 FQNEAQ (reference sequence). This CDR3 region has 15 residues. CDR3 sequence reads: CASSRGQGFTDTQYF. The CDR3 region has the DNA TGTGCCAGCAGCCGTGGACAGGGCTTCACAGATACGCAGTATTTT.

For the CDR3, the DNA is TGTGCCAGCAGTGAAAACAGGGGACTCTCCTACAATGAGCAGTTCTTC. Its protein product is CASSENRGLSYNEQFF. V and J are TRBV6-1 and TRBJ2-1; a weak D match, TRBD1 (7 bases). With 2 bases removed from V and 0 bases from J, the gap between germline ends came to 11 bases. Germline V gives CDR1 MNHNS, CDR2 SASEGT. This CDR3 comprises 16 residues.

This clone was observed a single time. The chain links TRBV5-1 to TRBJ1-5; D gene unclear. CDR1 is SGHRS, CDR2 YFSETQ, per germline. V lost 0 bases and J lost 5, with 9 bases in between. CDR3 length equals 14 residues. The CDR3 bases are TGCGCCAGCAGCTTGGGAGGATCTGATCAGCCCCAGCATTTT. It specifies CASSLGGSDQPQHF. Filled out from reference TRBV5-1 and TRBJ1-5, the complete variable domain reads KAGVTQTPRYLIKTRGQQVTLSCSPISGHRSVSWYQQTPGQGLQFLFEYFSETQRNKGNFPGRFSGRQFSNSRSEMNVSTLELGDSALYLCASSLGGSDQPQHFGDGTRLSIL.